This T cell receptor beta chain was sequenced for a study of T-cell memory formation after mild COVID-19 (dated by TCRdb to about 2021). For context, the study as a whole: Most TCR sequence clusters were specific to one of the two donors. Longitudinal TCRalpha and TCRbeta repertoire sequencing tracked T-cell clones expanding and contracting after mild COVID-19 in a couple of donors. The cohort comprised two young, previously healthy adult volunteers, one female and one male. General findings and caveats noted by the study authors: Whether the second-wave clones peaking on day 37 were SARS-CoV-2 specific was not confirmed. The detection of some responding clones in pre-infection memory suggests that pre-existing cross-reactive memory T cells joined the SARS-CoV-2 response. Balanced CD4/CD8 phenotypes were observed for clones contracting from day 15 to 85, whereas a bias towards CD4+ was observed for a second wave of clones expanding from day 15 to 37. The study included only a couple of mild cases, and larger cohorts that include severe cases with pre-infection samples were judged to be necessary. Contracting CD4+ clones appeared mostly in the CM and EM memory subsets, whereas CD8+ clones were enriched in EMRA.

To note about this clonotype: The antigen it recognizes is unknown. One end of the junction varies from germline; a read error may be responsible.

Ficoll-Paque density gradient centrifugation was the method used to isolate PBMCs. The CDR3 sequence holds 16 residues, the cysteine and phenylalanine included. Only the CDR3 portion is preserved as DNA: 48 bases, with reading frame beginning at the first base. Looking up the germline V gene (reference sequence) yields CDR1 LNHNV and CDR2 YYDKDF. The reads were generated on an Illumina NovaSeq 6000. Using 5'RACE with constant-segment primers, TCRalpha and TCRbeta cDNA libraries were constructed, with sample barcodes and unique molecular identifiers added in the process. RNA was extracted from every sample with Trizol reagent. Amplification of the libraries took two PCR steps, and the second step added a second sample barcode plus Illumina TruSeq adapters. Sequencing of libraries was performed on an Illumina NovaSeq with 2 x 150 bp paired-end reads. In the original analysis: With migec v1.2.7, reads were demultiplexed and then collapsed into UMI-guided consensus sequences. Using mixcr v2.1.11, the UMI consensuses were aligned to TRA and TRB V and J templates and assembled into clonotypes. A clonotype was counted as expanded or contracted only if both edgeR and NoisET called the change significant, with noise models trained on biological replicates. edgeR calls used a false discovery rate-adjusted p below 0.01 and a log2 fold-change threshold of 1. As an exploratory analysis of dynamics, max-normalized trajectories of the 1000 most abundant clonotypes were examined with PCA combined with hierarchical clustering. The CD4 or CD8 phenotype of responding clones was assigned using the separately sequenced CD4+ and CD8+ repertoires. In-frame beta chains were kept once TCRdb had trimmed the public reads at Q25 with fastp and called clones with MiXCR. Each CDR3 protein appears once, grouped with its most common genes and DNA. TCRdb, not the authors, supplied the V and J calls. Present in this sample are around 400,000 distinct CDR3 sequences, roughly 24% of which were seen just once. The ten largest clones represent 8.8% of the sample.

The TCR comes from an adult woman who had mild COVID-19 (a few samples of this study predate the infection). The sample titles of this study are shuffled in the database, so cell type and time point are left out; the donor was told from shared clones. Sequencing was performed on PBMCs or a T cell subset sorted from them (not recorded which). The chain links TRBV15 with TRBJ1-2, and possibly TRBD1, on 5 matching bases. The CDR3 has the sequence CATRRDPAAGPYGYTF. The nucleotide sequence reads as follows: TGTGCCACCAGAAGAGATCCGGCAGCGGGACCCTATGGCTACACCTTC.